Reported below is one TCR beta chain. Its antigen is currently unknown. The data are from a study of T cell responses to AZD1222 COVID-19 vaccine. Overall study findings and caveats: Females outnumbered males among donors, who were mostly white British; clonal diversity was possibly underestimated. AZD1222 recipients seropositive at baseline numbered only six or seven.

V was shortened by 10 bases and J by 0 bases, with 3 bases between the two germline ends. The CDR3 is 10 residues long. Germline V CDR1 and CDR2: LNHDA, SQIVND (reference sequence). The method was immunoSEQ multiplex PCR; TCRdb's version includes in-frame clones alone and lacks a portion of them. This sample carries roughly 180,000 clones, 90% of them seen once, and the ten largest clones take about 3%. The V gene is TRBV19, the J gene TRBJ2-5; D remains unclear. The sequence derives from an adult in good health. Sequenced here: peripheral blood, sampled on day 0 of AZD1222 vaccination. The CDR3 region has the DNA TGTGCCACCTACCAAGAGACCCAGTACTTC. Protein sequence: CATYQETQYF.